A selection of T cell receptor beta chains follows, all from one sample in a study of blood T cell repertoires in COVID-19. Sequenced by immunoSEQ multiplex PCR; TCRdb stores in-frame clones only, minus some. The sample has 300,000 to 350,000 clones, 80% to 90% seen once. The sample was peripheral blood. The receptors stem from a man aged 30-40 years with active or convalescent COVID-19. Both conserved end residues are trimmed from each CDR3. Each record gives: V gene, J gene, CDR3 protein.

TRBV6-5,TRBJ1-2,ASSTYGYT
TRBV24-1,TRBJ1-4,ATSDNGAVGNEKLF
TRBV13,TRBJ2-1,ASSLEGLGGSVGSYNEQF
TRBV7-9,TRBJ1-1,ASSLGTGKGTEAF
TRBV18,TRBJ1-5,ASSGQASNQPQH
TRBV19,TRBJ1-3,ASSTPGYSGNTIY
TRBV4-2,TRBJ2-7,ASSQDSRQRSSYEQY
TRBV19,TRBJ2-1,TQGNEQF
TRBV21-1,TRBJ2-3,ASSKGETSGTDTQY
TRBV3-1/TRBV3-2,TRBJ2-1,ASSGLADFYNEQF
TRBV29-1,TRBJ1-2,SVDRVASS
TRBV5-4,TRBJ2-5,ASSLDIGRVETQY
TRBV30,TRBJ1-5,AWSIWPLGQPQH
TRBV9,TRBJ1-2,ASSGPRGYT
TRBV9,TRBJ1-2,ASSVGQGDGYT
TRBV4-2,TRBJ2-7,ASSQAGISGGPRRY
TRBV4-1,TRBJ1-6,ASSQERNSPLH
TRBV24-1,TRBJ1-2,ATSDFGGYGYT
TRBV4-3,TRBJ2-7,ASRPAGHEQY
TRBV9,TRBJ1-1,ASSVDARTGNTEAF
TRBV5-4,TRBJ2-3,ASSLVARGPTDTQY
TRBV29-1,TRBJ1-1,CGGGGGDTEAF
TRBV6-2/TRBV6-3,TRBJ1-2,ASSRTENLYGYT
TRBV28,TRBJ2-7,ASSHLRGNWHEQY
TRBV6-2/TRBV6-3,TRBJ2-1,ASSYSPTSGLYNEQF
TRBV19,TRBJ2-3,ASSIRLAGSFTGTDTQY
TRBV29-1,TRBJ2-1,SVAAHREFNEQF
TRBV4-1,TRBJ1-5,ASSQLGAGNQPQH
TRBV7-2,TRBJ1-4,ASSPYNEKLF
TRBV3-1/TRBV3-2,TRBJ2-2,ASSQETSGRVTGELF
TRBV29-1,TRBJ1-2,SVFRQGWANYGYT
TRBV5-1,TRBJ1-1,ASSLATGDTEAF
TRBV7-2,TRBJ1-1,ASSYDRSEAF
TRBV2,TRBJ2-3,ASSHDGSGGPSWY
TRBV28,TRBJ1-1,ASSPRGTEAF
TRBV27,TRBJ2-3,ASSLRPGILGTDTQY
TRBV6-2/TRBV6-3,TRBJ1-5,ASSYIGVGRNQPQH